A single sample gave rise to the 29 T cell receptor beta chains below, sequenced in a study of blood T cells in healthy people across ages. For the second PCR, which ran for about 6 to 12 cycles, a sample-barcoded 5' primer and a J-beta primer mix were used. One entry per CDR3 protein results from TCRdb running MiXCR on the 5' RACE reads. The data show about 1.7 million distinct CDR3 sequences, roughly 30% seen once. Material: blood. The source of these receptors is a young woman in good health.

This clonotype was recorded many times. This chain links TRBV29-1 with TRBJ2-3; a weak D match, TRBD2 (5 bases). Per the germline V gene, CDR1 is SQVTM and CDR2 is ANQGSEA. V lost 4 bases and J lost 0, with 8 bases in between. CDR3 length equals 13 residues. The CDR3 bases are TGCAGCGTTGTAGCGCCTAGCACAGATACGCAGTATTTT. Translated, it gives CSVVAPSTDTQYF.

This chain links TRBV10-1 with TRBJ2-7; 7 bases match TRBD2. After removal of 4 bases from V and 2 bases from J, the junction contained 8 bases not matched to a gene. Germline V gene sequence: CDR1 WNHNN, CDR2 SYGVQD (reference sequence). The CDR3 runs 15 residues. CDR3 in amino acids: CASSGSLRGAYEQYF. The DNA of the CDR3 is TGCGCCAGCAGTGGGTCATTACGGGGGGCCTACGAGCAGTACTTC.

CDR3 nucleotides: TGCGCCAGCAGCTTGGTTTCAGGAGACACTGAAGCTTTCTTT. Encoded protein: CASSLVSGDTEAFF. The V call is TRBV5-1, the J call TRBJ1-1; D unresolved. Trimming took 0 bases from V and 3 from J, leaving 9 bases between them. CDR1 SGHRS and CDR2 YFSETQ come from the germline V gene. This CDR3 comprises 14 residues.

V gene TRBV29-1 combines with J gene TRBJ1-1; possibly TRBD1 for D (5 bases). Trimming cost V 6 bases and J 11 bases, with 16 bases left between them. Germline V gene data show CDR1 as SQVTM and CDR2 as ANQGSEA. This CDR3 region has 11 residues. The CDR3 sequence: CSVSGGARAFF. CDR3 DNA sequence: TGCAGCGTCTCCGGAGGGGCGCGGGCTTTCTTT.

The chain carries TRBV20-1 and TRBJ2-7, with a tentative D call TRBD2 (5 bases). V dropped 6 bases and J dropped 3 bases, with 15 bases sitting between them. CDR3 length equals 13 residues. Germline loops: CDR1 DFQATT, CDR2 SNEGSKA (reference sequence). The CDR3 DNA sequence: TGCAGTGCGAGGTCCCAGGACTTCTACGAGCAGTACTTC. As protein: CSARSQDFYEQYF.

Many counts were recorded for this clonotype. Sequence at one end of the junction differs from germline and may be a read error. The chain couples TRBV19 to TRBJ1-5; 10 nucleotides align to TRBD1. The CDR3 extends over 15 amino acids. The germline gives CDR1 LNHDA, CDR2 SQIVND (reference sequence). CDR3 residues: CASSRDRGGNQPQHF. The DNA of the CDR3 is TGCGCCAGCAGTCGGGACAGGGGAGGTAATCAGCCCCAGCATTTT.

This clonotype was seen more than once but under ten times. The gene calls are TRBV20-1 and TRBJ2-3; possible D gene TRBD1, 6 bases. The CDR3 totals 15 residues. In germline, CDR1 is DFQATT, CDR2 SNEGSKA (reference sequence). Trimming took 0 bases from V and 2 from J, leaving 12 bases between them. In DNA form, the CDR3 reads TGCAGTGCTAGAGACCCAGGGGCTAACACAGATACGCAGTATTTT. Protein sequence: CSARDPGANTDTQYF.

This clonotype was seen a handful of times. The V gene is TRBV20-1, the J gene TRBJ2-1; 13 bases map to TRBD2. The V segment lost 3 bases and the J segment 7 bases; nucleotides outside the gene matches: 6. The CDR3 has 15 amino acids. Per the germline V gene, CDR1 is DFQATT and CDR2 is SNEGSKA (reference sequence). The CDR3 region is CSARDTSGRVNEQFF. Here the CDR3 DNA reads TGCAGTGCTAGGGACACTAGCGGGAGGGTAAATGAGCAGTTCTTC.

The gene calls are TRBV7-9 and TRBJ2-7, with 9 bases fitting TRBD1. CDR1 is SEHNR, CDR2 FQNEAQ, per germline (reference sequence). V lost 7 bases to trimming and J lost 1 base; unmatched junction nucleotides: 5. The CDR3 contains 14 residues. CDR3 DNA: TGTGCCAGCACCGGGACAGGGCAATCCTACGAGCAGTACTTC. The encoded protein is CASTGTGQSYEQYF.

J is TRBJ2-3 and V is TRBV24-1; TRBD2 agrees at 9 bases. This CDR3 region has 14 residues. The V gene's germline CDR1 is KGHDR and CDR2 SFDVKD. V gave up 7 bases and J gave up 2 bases; unmatched junction bases: 3. CDR3: CATRGGRATDTQYF. CDR3 DNA: TGTGCCACCAGGGGCGGGAGGGCCACAGATACGCAGTATTTT.

The rearrangement links TRBV7-8 to TRBJ2-3; D may correspond to TRBD1 or TRBD2 (6 bases each). Trimming shortened V by 4 bases and J by 4 bases, and 21 bases separated the two germline ends. This CDR3 contains 17 residues. Germline V gene data show CDR1 as SGHVS and CDR2 as FQNEAQ. CDR3 nucleotides: TGTGCCAGCAGCTGGGGGCGGGGACCCCGGTCATCAGATACGCAGTATTTT. It specifies CASSWGRGPRSSDTQYF.

This clonotype was detected many times. CDR3 sequence reads: CSARGRTGGYTF. CDR3 DNA sequence: TGCAGTGCTAGAGGCAGGACGGGGGGCTACACCTTC. V and J are TRBV20-1 and TRBJ1-2, with D unclear. V shed 1 base and J shed 8 bases, with 11 bases lying between them. This CDR3 region has 12 residues. The germline V gene encodes CDR1 DFQATT and CDR2 SNEGSKA (reference sequence).

Only a few counts were recorded for this clonotype. The gene calls are TRBV5-1 and TRBJ2-1; the D is unclear. Germline V gene sequence: CDR1 SGHRS, CDR2 YFSETQ. With 0 bases removed from V and 0 bases from J, the gap between germline ends came to 10 bases. CDR3 length equals 16 residues. In DNA, the CDR3 is TGCGCCAGCAGCTTGGCGACTGGCCGCTCCTACAATGAGCAGTTCTTC. Translating it yields CASSLATGRSYNEQFF.

The chain links TRBV30 to TRBJ2-5; TRBD1 matches 7 bases. Per the germline V gene, CDR1 is GTSNPN and CDR2 is SVGIG (reference sequence). J was trimmed by 9 bases and V by 2 bases; bases with no gene match: 9. The CDR3 spans 13 residues. In DNA form, the CDR3 reads TGTGCCTGGAGTAAAGGGGGCCTCGAGGCCCAGTACTTC. Its protein is CAWSKGGLEAQYF.

The chain links TRBV2 to TRBJ2-1; TRBD1 or TRBD2 may be the D gene (5 bases each). The CDR3 sequence is 15 residues long. CDR1 and CDR2 (germline): SNHLY, FYNNEI. Trimming left V 6 bases short and J 7 bases short, with 19 bases between. The CDR3 spells CASSPTRGFGNEQFF. The CDR3, as DNA: TGTGCCAGCAGCCCGACGAGGGGATTCGGAAATGAGCAGTTCTTC.

This clonotype turned up a few times. The chain is built from TRBV29-1 and TRBJ2-5; 9 nucleotides match TRBD1. CDR1 SQVTM and CDR2 ANQGSEA come from the germline V gene. The CDR3 has 14 amino acids. After removal of 6 bases from V and 5 bases from J, the junction contained 10 bases not matched to a gene. The CDR3 nucleotides read TGCAGCGTGGCCCAAGGACAGGGGACGGAGACCCAGTACTTC. Its translation is CSVAQGQGTETQYF.

At least ten counts were recorded for this clonotype. Compared with germline, one end of the junction differs, possibly owing to a read error. The chain joins TRBV5-1 to TRBJ2-7; TRBD1 agrees at 9 bases. This CDR3 contains 15 residues. CDR1 and CDR2 from the germline V gene are SGHRS and YFSETQ. This chain's CDR3 is CASSLGQGSSYEQYF. The CDR3, as DNA: TGTGCCAGCAGCTTAGGACAGGGGAGCTCCTACGAGCAGTACTTC.

The chain uses TRBV6-5 and TRBJ1-4; the D gene is possibly TRBD1 (5 bases). The CDR3 is made up of 14 amino acids. The germline V gene has CDR1 MNHEY and CDR2 SVGAGI. The ends were cut back, 6 bases at V and 7 bases at J, with 15 bases in the middle. The CDR3 region has the DNA TGTGCCAGCAGCTTCCGGGACGGGACTGAAAAACTGTTTTTT. Encoded protein: CASSFRDGTEKLFF.

At least ten counts were recorded for this clonotype. The rearrangement links TRBV7-2 to TRBJ2-6, with D unclear. The germline CDR1 and CDR2 sequences are SGHTA and FQGNSA. The CDR3 is made up of 15 amino acids. Trimming took off 5 bases at V and 5 bases at J, with 13 bases between the two ends. CDR3 DNA sequence: TGTGCCAGCAGCACCGACATTCATAGGGCCAACGTCCTGACTTTC. It is translated as CASSTDIHRANVLTF.

At least ten counts were recorded for this clonotype. This chain connects TRBV29-1 to TRBJ1-2, with unresolved D. The CDR3 runs 11 residues. The V end was cut by 1 base, the J end by 6 bases, with 6 bases between. Germline V gene lookup returns CDR1 SQVTM and CDR2 ANQGSEA. CDR3 in DNA: TGCAGCGTTGAAGGGAATCATGGCTACACCTTC. Amino acid sequence: CSVEGNHGYTF.

The genes are TRBV5-6 and TRBJ1-1; maybe TRBD1 (5 bases). Germline V lookup: CDR1 SGHDT, CDR2 YYEEEE. CDR3 length equals 16 residues. The V end lost 3 bases, the J end lost 5 bases, and 20 bases lay between the germline ends. The CDR3 is CASSSNRQGSGTEAFF. The DNA for the CDR3 is TGTGCCAGCAGCTCAAATCGGCAGGGTAGTGGGACTGAAGCTTTCTTT. The full variable domain, completed using reference TRBV5-6 and TRBJ1-1, is DAGVTQSPTHLIKTRGQQVTLRCSPKSGHDTVSWYQQALGQGPQFIFQYYEEEERQRGNFPDRFSGHQFPNYSSELNVNALLLGDSALYLCASSSNRQGSGTEAFFGQGTRLTVV.

This clonotype was detected many times. The V gene is TRBV12-3 or TRBV12-4, the J gene TRBJ2-7; a weak D match, TRBD2 (6 bases). Trimming stripped 1 base from V and 2 bases from J, with 15 bases between. The CDR3 extends over 16 amino acids. The DNA of the CDR3 is TGTGCCAGCAGTTTAGATTTGTCAGGGAGGACCTACGAGCAGTACTTC. This gives the protein CASSLDLSGRTYEQYF.

This clonotype has just a few counts. This chain links TRBV7-9 with TRBJ2-7, with D possibly being TRBD2 (6 bases). The CDR3 sequence is 16 residues long. Germline CDR1 SEHNR, CDR2 FQNEAQ (reference sequence). Trimming removed 5 bases from V and 2 bases from J, with 19 bases in between. In nucleotides, the CDR3 is TGTGCCAGCAGCGCAGGCTCCGGGAGTCGAACCTACGAGCAGTACTTC. Its protein is CASSAGSGSRTYEQYF.

This chain links TRBV4-1 with TRBJ2-3; either TRBD1 or TRBD2 may fit D (5 bases each). The CDR3 is 16 residues long. V was shortened by 4 bases and J by 4 bases, with 18 bases between the two germline ends. Germline loops: CDR1 MGHRA, CDR2 YSYEKL. Here the CDR3 reads CASSPSGGLGPDTQYF. CDR3 nucleotides: TGCGCCAGCAGCCCATCGGGCGGGTTGGGGCCAGATACGCAGTATTTT.

V is TRBV3-1 and J is TRBJ1-1; D is unresolved. CDR3 size: 12 residues. Trimming took off 4 bases at V and 7 bases at J, with 10 bases between the two ends. Germline V CDR1 and CDR2: LGHDT, YNNKEL (reference sequence). The CDR3 DNA reads as TGTGCCAGCAGCCCCTGGGCAGGTGAAGCTTTCTTT. It codes for CASSPWAGEAFF.

This clonotype was counted between two and nine times. The chain joins TRBV29-1 to TRBJ1-1, with unresolved D. The V gene's germline CDR1 is SQVTM and CDR2 ANQGSEA. CDR3 length equals 12 residues. The ends were cut back, 4 bases at V and 5 bases at J, with 11 bases in the middle. In DNA, the CDR3 is TGCAGCGTTGGGCGGGCGGGTACTGAAGCTTTCTTT. Amino acids: CSVGRAGTEAFF.

The chain carries TRBV6-1 and TRBJ2-7; either TRBD1 or TRBD2 may fit D (5 bases each). V lost 7 bases and J 2 bases, leaving 12 bases between the germline ends. There are 13 residues in the CDR3. CDR1 and CDR2 from the germline V gene are MNHNS and SASEGT. CDR3 nucleotide sequence: TGTGCCAGCACAGGGACCCCTCCCTACGAGCAGTACTTC. This translates into CASTGTPPYEQYF.

The V gene is TRBV9, the J gene TRBJ1-3; the D gene is possibly TRBD1 (6 bases). Germline V gene sequence: CDR1 SGDLS, CDR2 YYNGEE. CDR3 length: 16 residues. With 4 bases removed from V and 4 bases from J, the gap between germline ends came to 18 bases. The chain's CDR3 is CASSTQDRANGNTIYF. The CDR3 DNA reads TGTGCCAGCAGCACCCAGGACAGAGCCAACGGAAACACCATATATTTT.

The chain uses TRBV5-1 and TRBJ2-5; 9 bases line up with TRBD1. V shed 4 bases, J shed 5 bases, and the junction held 3 bases outside the gene matches. Germline V lookup: CDR1 SGHRS, CDR2 YFSETQ. CDR3 length: 13 amino acids. The CDR3 DNA reads TGCGCCAGCAGCATACAGGGGGCCGAGACCCAGTACTTC. Translation: CASSIQGAETQYF.